This T cell receptor (beta chain) was captured by sequencing in a study of T cell repertoires in cytomegalovirus infection. The overall study: TCR beta signatures that were public indicated CMV infection and matching HLA type.

TCRdb reprocessed the reads with MiXCR, giving one entry per CDR3 protein. Of 510,000 or so distinct CDR3 sequences listed, approximately 25% are singletons. Points on this clonotype: Its target is not known.

Study observations and caveats: HLA-C-restricted CMV-specific TCR beta clonotypes were dominant in the ex vivo response. Summed frequency of shared TCR beta families picked out CMV carriers who also had the relevant HLA.

The CDR3 extends over 16 amino acids. CDR1 MNHNY and CDR2 SVGAGI come from the germline V gene (reference sequence). With V trimmed by 6 bases and J by 4 bases, 6 bases remained unmatched. V gene TRBV6-6 combines with J gene TRBJ2-2, with 12 bases identical to TRBD2. The receptor was derived from a human donor in good health (CMV status not recorded). Some clones in this sample may be carry-over from other donors' samples. Source material: PBMCs. The CDR3 spells CASRPPGLAGTGELFF. CDR3 nucleotides: TGTGCCAGCAGGCCCCCGGGACTAGCGGGCACCGGGGAGCTGTTTTTT.